These 29 T cell receptor beta chains originate from one sample sequenced in a study of cytomegalovirus exposure and HLA in healthy donors. The method was immunoSEQ multiplex PCR; TCRdb's version includes in-frame clones alone and lacks a portion of them. The sample lists 110,000 or so clones, approximately 88% occurring once. What was sequenced was PBMCs. All receptors come from a man younger than 30 in good health and CMV-seronegative.

The V gene is TRBV19, the J gene TRBJ1-1; unclear D gene. Looked up from germline, CDR1 is LNHDA and CDR2 is SQIVND (reference sequence). This CDR3 has 15 amino acids. V was cut by 3 bases and J by 1 base, with 12 bases left in between. The CDR3 sequence is CASSMVRDKNTEAFF. CDR3 coding DNA: TGTGCCAGTAGTATGGTTCGTGACAAGAACACTGAAGCTTTCTTT.

As regards this clone: Relative to the germline gene, one junction end is altered; a read error may explain this. The chain couples TRBV4-2 to TRBJ2-7; a possible D gene is TRBD1 (5 bases). This CDR3 comprises 12 residues. Germline V gives CDR1 LGHNA, CDR2 YNFKEQ. CDR3 DNA sequence: TGTGCCAGCAGCCAAGATCGACGGACACCGAAATTC. This encodes CASSQDRRTPKF.

The sample holds one count of this clone. V usage is TRBV5-4 and J usage is TRBJ2-3, with 12 bases aligning to TRBD2. This CDR3 spans 15 amino acids. The ends lost 4 bases at V and 7 bases at J; junction bases unmatched: 7. Per germline, CDR1 SGHNT and CDR2 YYREEE (reference sequence). CDR3 sequence (DNA): TGTGCCAGCAGCGTTGGACTAGCGGGGCGGAATACGCAGTATTTT. Translated, it gives CASSVGLAGRNTQYF.

The V and J genes are TRBV11-2 and TRBJ2-5, with D possibly matching TRBD1 (6 bases). The germline V gene has CDR1 SGHAT and CDR2 FQNNGV. With 4 bases removed from V and 5 bases from J, the gap between germline ends came to 20 bases. The CDR3 extends over 16 amino acids. The CDR3 DNA reads as TGTGCCAGCAGCTCATCCAGTTTTTGGGGGCGGGAGACCCAGTACTTC. Amino acid sequence: CASSSSSFWGRETQYF.

This clone was detected once. The rearrangement uses TRBV7-8 and TRBJ1-5; D gene unclear. The germline V and J ends were trimmed by 1 base and 3 bases, with 10 bases remaining between them. CDR1 is SGHVS and CDR2 is FQNEAQ in the germline V gene. This CDR3 comprises 15 residues. CDR3: CASSLGLLFNQPQHF. CDR3 sequence (DNA): TGTGCCAGCAGCTTAGGGCTCCTCTTCAATCAGCCCCAGCATTTT.

The rearrangement links TRBV10-3 to TRBJ2-7; 7 nucleotides line up with TRBD1. With 1 base clipped from V and 6 bases from J, the junction kept 9 bases outside the gene matches. Germline V lookup: CDR1 ENHRY, CDR2 SYGVKD. This CDR3 spans 15 amino acids. The CDR3 bases are TGTGCCATCAGTGAGTGGGGGACAGAGACTGTCGAGCAGTACTTC. Its protein is CAISEWGTETVEQYF.

The chain has TRBV19 and TRBJ2-1, with TRBD1 identical over 9 bases. The junction had 12 bases not matched to a gene; V was cut back by 4 bases and J by 8 bases. There are 16 residues in the CDR3. CDR1 is LNHDA, CDR2 SQIVND, per germline (reference sequence). In DNA, the CDR3 is TGTGCCAGTAGTAACGAAGGACAGGGGCCCTGGGATGAGCAGTTCTTC. It codes for CASSNEGQGPWDEQFF.

The CDR3 here is CASRGQNEAFF. CDR3 coding DNA: TGCGCCAGCAGAGGACAGAATGAAGCTTTCTTT. The V gene is TRBV4-1, the J gene TRBJ1-1; a weak D match, TRBD1 (6 bases). CDR3 length: 11 residues. The V and J ends lost 6 bases and 7 bases respectively, with 9 bases between them. Germline CDR1 and CDR2: MGHRA and YSYEKL.

This rearrangement joins TRBV6-5 to TRBJ1-6; 7 nucleotides line up with TRBD1. J gave up 5 bases and V 7 bases, and 8 bases lay outside the gene matches. Looked up from germline, CDR1 is MNHEY and CDR2 is SVGAGI. The CDR3 consists of 15 residues. The CDR3 region has the DNA TGTGCCAGCACCACGACAGGGACCAATAATTCACCCCTCCACTTT. Translating gives CASTTTGTNNSPLHF.

V usage is TRBV27 and J usage is TRBJ2-1, with TRBD2 matching over 12 bases. The CDR3 spans 15 residues. CDR1 is MNHEY, CDR2 SMNVEV, per germline (reference sequence). The J segment lost 7 bases and the V segment lost 5 bases, leaving 6 bases of the junction unmatched. CDR3 DNA sequence: TGTGCCAGCAGTCCGATAGGGACTAGCGGGAATGAGCAGTTCTTC. Translation gives CASSPIGTSGNEQFF.

This rearrangement joins TRBV2 to TRBJ2-5; TRBD1 aligns across 7 bases. This CDR3 has 13 amino acids. The germline V gene encodes CDR1 SNHLY and CDR2 FYNNEI. The trim removed 6 bases at V and 5 bases at J, leaving 6 bases unmatched. This CDR3 is CASRQGQWETQYF. The DNA for the CDR3 is TGTGCCAGCAGACAGGGGCAGTGGGAGACCCAGTACTTC.

The J gene is TRBJ2-7, the V gene TRBV18, with D perhaps TRBD1 (5 bases). V was trimmed by 6 bases and J by 5 bases, leaving 14 bases between them. The germline gives CDR1 KGHSH, CDR2 LQKENI. The CDR3 spans 13 residues. Here the CDR3 DNA reads TGTGCCAGCTCGCGATATCAGGGCAACGAGCAGTACTTC. This codes for CASSRYQGNEQYF.

The V and J genes are TRBV10-3 and TRBJ2-1; D is perhaps TRBD2 (6 bases). The CDR3 totals 14 residues. Trimming shortened V by 4 bases and J by 5 bases, and 12 bases separated the two germline ends. Germline values: CDR1 ENHRY, CDR2 SYGVKD. The CDR3 loop is CAISGREGNNEQFF. For the CDR3, the DNA is TGTGCCATCAGTGGGCGGGAAGGGAACAATGAGCAGTTCTTC.

The chain carries TRBV6-5 and TRBJ1-2; D is possibly TRBD1 (5 bases). CDR3 length equals 14 residues. Trimming removed 7 bases from V and 6 bases from J, with 18 bases in between. The germline V gene encodes CDR1 MNHEY and CDR2 SVGAGI. CDR3 residues: CASTKPGLNNGYTF. The CDR3 region has the DNA TGTGCCAGCACCAAGCCGGGACTTAATAATGGCTACACCTTC.

The CDR3 nucleotides read TGTGCCAGCAGTTACGGGACAGGGGCATTGAACACTGAAGCTTTCTTT. This gives the protein CASSYGTGALNTEAFF. V and J are TRBV6-5 and TRBJ1-1, with 10 nucleotides matching TRBD1. This CDR3 is built from 16 residues. V was clipped by 2 bases and J by 0 bases; unmatched bases: 3. Germline values: CDR1 MNHEY, CDR2 SVGAGI.

The chain couples TRBV5-1 to TRBJ2-1; 9 bases align to TRBD1. The CDR3 is 15 residues long. J was trimmed by 5 bases and V by 4 bases; bases with no gene match: 7. Germline assignment: CDR1 SGHRS and CDR2 YFSETQ. CDR3 amino acids: CASSVGQGGHNEQFF. Here the CDR3 DNA reads TGCGCCAGCAGCGTGGGACAGGGAGGACACAATGAGCAGTTCTTC.

The chain is built from TRBV7-9 and TRBJ1-6; D is undetermined. The CDR3 extends over 15 amino acids. Germline assignment: CDR1 SEHNR and CDR2 FQNEAQ (reference sequence). V lost 1 base and J lost 10, with 14 bases in between. The CDR3 sequence is CASSLGAVRGSPLHF. CDR3 in DNA: TGTGCCAGCAGCTTAGGGGCCGTCCGGGGATCACCCCTCCACTTT.

To note about this clone: The same CDR3 arises from other DNA sequences in this sample as well. The J gene is TRBJ2-1, the V gene TRBV28, with 9 bases aligning to TRBD2. CDR1 and CDR2 from the germline V gene are MDHEN and SYDVKM. The CDR3 length is 15 residues. V shed 3 bases, J shed 4 bases, and the junction held 4 bases outside the gene matches. The CDR3 here is CASSFSGSSYNEQFF. CDR3 DNA: TGTGCCAGCAGTTTTAGCGGGAGCTCGTACAATGAGCAGTTCTTC.

The V gene is TRBV9, the J gene TRBJ2-1, with 13 bases matching TRBD2. The J segment lost 4 bases and the V segment lost 3 bases, leaving 1 base of the junction unmatched. Per germline, CDR1 SGDLS and CDR2 YYNGEE. The CDR3 has 15 residues. CDR3 coding DNA: TGTGCCAGCAGCGCGGGACTAGCGGGGTACAATGAGCAGTTCTTC. Its translation is CASSAGLAGYNEQFF.

This clone showed up just once. The chain employs TRBV7-2 and TRBJ2-3, with 8 bases matching TRBD2. The CDR3 totals 14 residues. Trimming at V came to 5 bases and at J to 4 bases, leaving 5 bases not matched to a gene. Per the germline V gene, CDR1 is SGHTA and CDR2 is FQGNSA. The chain's CDR3 is CASSLTGGADTQYF. Written as DNA, the CDR3 is TGTGCCAGCAGCCTGACCGGGGGGGCAGATACGCAGTATTTT.

The chain couples TRBV18 to TRBJ1-2; no clear D. V was shortened by 3 bases and J by 8 bases, with 22 bases between the two germline ends. Germline loops: CDR1 KGHSH, CDR2 LQKENI. CDR3 length: 16 amino acids. The CDR3 nucleotides read TGTGCCAGCTCACCCAGTGGGCTGGGTCAGGTTTTGGGCTACACCTTC. Protein sequence: CASSPSGLGQVLGYTF.

A single count supports this clone. The chain recombines TRBV7-2 with TRBJ2-7; TRBD1 matches 9 bases. V shed 5 bases and J 2 bases; nucleotides not matched to a gene: 4. CDR1 is SGHTA and CDR2 is FQGNSA in the germline V gene. The CDR3 extends over 14 amino acids. CDR3 coding DNA: TGTGCCAGCAGCCCTGGACAGGGGACCTACGAGCAGTACTTC. Translating it yields CASSPGQGTYEQYF. Full variable domain (remainder filled in from reference TRBV7-2 and TRBJ2-7): GAGVSQSPSNKVTEKGKDVELRCDPISGHTALYWYRQSLGQGLEFLIYFQGNSAPDKSGLPSDRFSAERTGGSVSTLTIQRTQQEDSAVYLCASSPGQGTYEQYFGPGTRLTVT.

This chain uses TRBV19 with TRBJ1-5; 8 bases agree with TRBD1. CDR3 length equals 15 residues. Germline CDR1 is LNHDA and CDR2 is SQIVND (reference sequence). With V trimmed by 4 bases and J by 1 base, 3 bases remained unmatched. This CDR3 is CASSTYRGSNQPQHF. CDR3 bases: TGTGCCAGTAGTACTTACAGGGGGAGCAATCAGCCCCAGCATTTT.

The chain combines TRBV5-1 with TRBJ2-2, with D unclear. The germline CDR1 and CDR2 sequences are SGHRS and YFSETQ. The V and J ends lost 0 bases and 3 bases respectively, with 9 bases between them. The CDR3 spans 15 residues. Here the CDR3 reads CASSLDWAYTGELFF. The CDR3 DNA follows: TGCGCCAGCAGCTTGGACTGGGCATACACCGGGGAGCTGTTTTTT.

The chain has TRBV28 and TRBJ2-2, with D unresolved. The V end was cut by 2 bases, the J end by 1 base, with 11 bases between. Germline assignment: CDR1 MDHEN and CDR2 SYDVKM. This CDR3 contains 16 residues. The CDR3 protein is CASSLAGSGNTGELFF. The CDR3 nucleotides read TGTGCCAGCAGTTTAGCCGGCTCGGGGAACACCGGGGAGCTGTTTTTT.

The J gene is TRBJ1-1, the V gene TRBV5-4; 7 bases are a match to TRBD1. CDR1 SGHNT and CDR2 YYREEE come from the germline V gene (reference sequence). V gave up 4 bases and J gave up 0 bases; unmatched junction bases: 3. The CDR3 has 14 residues. The CDR3 bases are TGTGCCAGCAGCCAGGGACAGATGAACACTGAAGCTTTCTTT. Residues: CASSQGQMNTEAFF.

CDR3 amino acids: CASSAYRSQETQYF. CDR3 nucleotides: TGCGCCAGCAGTGCTTACAGGTCCCAAGAGACCCAGTACTTC. This rearrangement joins TRBV10-1 to TRBJ2-5, with D perhaps matching TRBD1 (5 bases). The length of the CDR3 is 14 residues. The germline V gene encodes CDR1 WNHNN and CDR2 SYGVQD (reference sequence). The ends were cut back, 4 bases at V and 1 base at J, with 10 bases in the middle.

The chain links TRBV4-3 to TRBJ2-2; D is possibly TRBD2 (6 bases). CDR3 length equals 16 residues. Trimming took off 1 base at V and 1 base at J, with 10 bases between the two ends. Germline V gives CDR1 LGHNA, CDR2 YSLEER. The CDR3 coding sequence is TGCGCCAGCAGCCAAGGGGCGGGGAGGAACACCGGGGAGCTGTTTTTT. This gives the protein CASSQGAGRNTGELFF.

The J gene is TRBJ2-1, the V gene TRBV2; 7 bases align to TRBD1. V lost 2 bases, J lost 4 bases, and 17 bases stayed unmatched. The germline gives CDR1 SNHLY, CDR2 FYNNEI. The CDR3 totals 19 residues. The CDR3 DNA sequence: TGTGCCAGCAGTGAATGGGAGATACAGGGGCGCCGGACATACAATGAGCAGTTCTTC. It specifies CASSEWEIQGRRTYNEQFF.